The rows below give T cell receptor beta chains drawn from one sample of a study of blood T cells in healthy people across ages. From the 5' RACE reads, TCRdb called clonotypes with MiXCR, one entry per CDR3 protein. The data contain just under 750,000 distinct CDR3 sequences, 22% of them singletons. Sequencing used blood. The source of these receptors is a man between 70 and 80 years old in good health. The CDR3 runs from the conserved cysteine through the conserved F or W. Each record gives: CDR3 DNA, CDR3 protein, clone size, J gene, D gene, V gene. The D gene is left open where the match is weak. The size entry is marked missing in some rows and otherwise reads once, few, many or a size class.

CDR3nt: TGTGCCGTAAAGGGGGGGAGCTCCTACAATGAGCAGTTCTTC; CDR3aa: CAVKGGSSYNEQFF; abundance: NA; j_gene: TRBJ2-1; d_gene: NA; v_gene: TRBV3-1
CDR3nt: TGCGCCAGCAGTGAGGCGGGGGCGATATTAGCCAAAAACATTCAGTACTTC; CDR3aa: CASSEAGAILAKNIQYF; abundance: few; j_gene: TRBJ2-4; d_gene: NA; v_gene: TRBV10-2
CDR3nt: TGCGCCAGCAGCCAAGATCGTTGGGGCGGGGCCAATGAGCAGTTCTTC; CDR3aa: CASSQDRWGGANEQFF; abundance: NA; j_gene: TRBJ2-1; d_gene: NA; v_gene: TRBV4-3
CDR3nt: TGTGCCAGCTCCGCCAGAGGGGGGATACTAGCGGCAAACACCGGGGAGCTGTTTTTT; CDR3aa: CASSARGGILAANTGELFF; abundance: NA; j_gene: TRBJ2-2; d_gene: TRBD2; v_gene: TRBV6-1
CDR3nt: TGTGCCACCAGCAGAGGATCCACGGGGTCTGGCTATGGCTACACCTTC; CDR3aa: CATSRGSTGSGYGYTF; abundance: NA; j_gene: TRBJ1-2; d_gene: NA; v_gene: TRBV15
CDR3nt: TGTGCCAGCAGCTTAGTTCTGGCAGGGGCAGCCTACGAGCAGTACTTC; CDR3aa: CASSLVLAGAAYEQYF; abundance: NA; j_gene: TRBJ2-7; d_gene: NA; v_gene: TRBV7-8
CDR3nt: TGTGCCAGCAGCTTTAGCGGGAGGAGCTCCTACAATGAGCAGTTCTTC; CDR3aa: CASSFSGRSSYNEQFF; abundance: many; j_gene: TRBJ2-1; d_gene: TRBD2; v_gene: TRBV7-2
CDR3nt: TGTGCCAGCAGTTACGCGTCGGGGGGCGAGCAGTACTTC; CDR3aa: CASSYASGGEQYF; abundance: NA; j_gene: TRBJ2-7; d_gene: TRBD2; v_gene: TRBV6-5
CDR3nt: TGTACCAGCAGTTTAGGGAACAGCTTGAACACTGAAGCTTTCTTT; CDR3aa: CTSSLGNSLNTEAFF; abundance: NA; j_gene: TRBJ1-1; d_gene: NA; v_gene: TRBV28
CDR3nt: TGTGCCAGCAGAAGAAAGGTAGGGCCCCAGCATTTT; CDR3aa: CASRRKVGPQHF; abundance: few; j_gene: TRBJ1-5; d_gene: NA; v_gene: TRBV12-3/TRBV12-4
CDR3nt: TGTGCCAGCAGCTCGACAGGGGGGAACACTGAAGCTTTCTTT; CDR3aa: CASSSTGGNTEAFF; abundance: many; j_gene: TRBJ1-1; d_gene: TRBD1; v_gene: TRBV7-3
CDR3nt: TGTGCCAGCAGCTTAGCGGGATATGGCTACACCTTC; CDR3aa: CASSLAGYGYTF; abundance: many; j_gene: TRBJ1-2; d_gene: NA; v_gene: TRBV7-2
CDR3nt: TGCGCCAGCAGCCAAGATCCCAGCGGGAGCACAGATACGCAGTATTTT; CDR3aa: CASSQDPSGSTDTQYF; abundance: few; j_gene: TRBJ2-3; d_gene: NA; v_gene: TRBV4-3
CDR3nt: TGTGCCAGCAGCTCCAGCCCGACAGGGTGGATCTACGAGCAGTACTTC; CDR3aa: CASSSSPTGWIYEQYF; abundance: NA; j_gene: TRBJ2-7; d_gene: TRBD1; v_gene: TRBV7-2
CDR3nt: TGTGCCAGCAGCAAAGAGGCGGTTTATATGAACACTGAAGCTTTCTTT; CDR3aa: CASSKEAVYMNTEAFF; abundance: NA; j_gene: TRBJ1-1; d_gene: NA; v_gene: TRBV21-1
CDR3nt: TGCAGCGTTGTCGACAGGAATGAAAAACTGTTTTTT; CDR3aa: CSVVDRNEKLFF; abundance: NA; j_gene: TRBJ1-4; d_gene: NA; v_gene: TRBV29-1
CDR3nt: TGTGCCAGCGCCGGGGGCGGGACGACAGATACGCAGTATTTT; CDR3aa: CASAGGGTTDTQYF; abundance: NA; j_gene: TRBJ2-3; d_gene: NA; v_gene: TRBV28
CDR3nt: TGTGCCACCAGTGAGACCAGACAGGGTTCGAACAATGAGCAGTTCTTC; CDR3aa: CATSETRQGSNNEQFF; abundance: NA; j_gene: TRBJ2-1; d_gene: TRBD1; v_gene: TRBV24-1
CDR3nt: TGTGCCAGCAGCCCCACTAGCGGGAGGGTCGATGAGCAGTTCTTC; CDR3aa: CASSPTSGRVDEQFF; abundance: NA; j_gene: TRBJ2-1; d_gene: TRBD2; v_gene: TRBV5-4
CDR3nt: TGTGCCAGTAGCTTAGTTCGAGTTTGGCAGGGGCTGGGAGAGCAGTACTTC; CDR3aa: CASSLVRVWQGLGEQYF; abundance: NA; j_gene: TRBJ2-5; d_gene: NA; v_gene: TRBV7-2
CDR3nt: TGTGCCAGCACCAATAGCAGACGCCACTACTCTGGGGCCAACGTCCTGACTTTC; CDR3aa: CASTNSRRHYSGANVLTF; abundance: NA; j_gene: TRBJ2-6; d_gene: NA; v_gene: TRBV12-3/TRBV12-4
CDR3nt: TGCAGTGCTAGAGATCGTTCGTTGGCGGGGGGTTACGAGCAGTACTTC; CDR3aa: CSARDRSLAGGYEQYF; abundance: NA; j_gene: TRBJ2-7; d_gene: TRBD2; v_gene: TRBV20-1
CDR3nt: TGTGCCAGCAAAATACAGGGATCGTATGGCTACACCTTC; CDR3aa: CASKIQGSYGYTF; abundance: few; j_gene: TRBJ1-2; d_gene: NA; v_gene: TRBV6-2/TRBV6-3
CDR3nt: TGCAGCGTGGCGGGACTAGCCTTACCCCTCACAGATACGCAGTATTTT; CDR3aa: CSVAGLALPLTDTQYF; abundance: few; j_gene: TRBJ2-3; d_gene: TRBD2; v_gene: TRBV29-1
CDR3nt: TGTGCCACATGGAAGGGGGTAGGGGAGCTGTTTTTT; CDR3aa: CATWKGVGELFF; abundance: few; j_gene: TRBJ2-2; d_gene: NA; v_gene: TRBV25-1
CDR3nt: TGTGCCAGCAGCCCCCAAGGGACCGGGACAGCTGCCAAAAACATTCAGTACTTC; CDR3aa: CASSPQGTGTAAKNIQYF; abundance: NA; j_gene: TRBJ2-4; d_gene: TRBD1; v_gene: TRBV2
CDR3nt: TGTGCCAGCAGCTTAGGCCGTAGGGTGGGCTATGGCTACACCTTC; CDR3aa: CASSLGRRVGYGYTF; abundance: NA; j_gene: TRBJ1-2; d_gene: NA; v_gene: TRBV13
CDR3nt: TGTGCCAGCAGCGCCCACCCGCTGGACTATGGCTACACCTTC; CDR3aa: CASSAHPLDYGYTF; abundance: few; j_gene: TRBJ1-2; d_gene: NA; v_gene: TRBV6-1
CDR3nt: TGCGCCAGCAGCCCCAATACAGTGAACACTGAAGCTTTCTTT; CDR3aa: CASSPNTVNTEAFF; abundance: NA; j_gene: TRBJ1-1; d_gene: NA; v_gene: TRBV5-1
CDR3nt: TGTGCCAGCAGCGATGGGGGACAGGGCGGTGAAAAACTGTTTTTT; CDR3aa: CASSDGGQGGEKLFF; abundance: once; j_gene: TRBJ1-4; d_gene: TRBD1; v_gene: TRBV11-2
CDR3nt: TGCAGTGCTAGAGAAGGGTGGGGTAGGGAGACCCAGTACTTC; CDR3aa: CSAREGWGRETQYF; abundance: many; j_gene: TRBJ2-5; d_gene: NA; v_gene: TRBV20-1
CDR3nt: TGTGCCAGCAGGAGGCTCGAGGGTACTAATGAGCAGTTCTTC; CDR3aa: CASRRLEGTNEQFF; abundance: NA; j_gene: TRBJ2-1; d_gene: NA; v_gene: TRBV7-9
CDR3nt: TGTGCCATCAGTGAGTCGACCGATACGCAGTATTTT; CDR3aa: CAISESTDTQYF; abundance: NA; j_gene: TRBJ2-3; d_gene: NA; v_gene: TRBV10-3
CDR3nt: TGTGCCAGTAGTATAGTCGAGACTGGGGCCAACGTCCTGACTTTC; CDR3aa: CASSIVETGANVLTF; abundance: once; j_gene: TRBJ2-6; d_gene: NA; v_gene: TRBV19
CDR3nt: TGTGCCAGCAGCTTGGCAGGAGGCAGCTCCTATAATTCACCCCTCCACTTT; CDR3aa: CASSLAGGSSYNSPLHF; abundance: NA; j_gene: TRBJ1-6; d_gene: NA; v_gene: TRBV5-5
CDR3nt: TGTGCCTGGAGCACAGGAAACACCATATATTTT; CDR3aa: CAWSTGNTIYF; abundance: few; j_gene: TRBJ1-3; d_gene: NA; v_gene: TRBV30
CDR3nt: TGTGCCAGCTCACTCTCCGGGACGGATTATGGCTACACCTTC; CDR3aa: CASSLSGTDYGYTF; abundance: once; j_gene: TRBJ1-2; d_gene: NA; v_gene: TRBV18
CDR3nt: TGCGCCAGCAGCCCCAAGACCCGTGATACGCAGTATTTT; CDR3aa: CASSPKTRDTQYF; abundance: few; j_gene: TRBJ2-3; d_gene: NA; v_gene: TRBV5-1
CDR3nt: TGTGCCAGCAGCGTAGATGGAGAGACCCAGTACTTC; CDR3aa: CASSVDGETQYF; abundance: NA; j_gene: TRBJ2-5; d_gene: NA; v_gene: TRBV9
CDR3nt: TGTGCCAGCAGCTTGTCAGGGGGCCATTCAGCTTTCTTT; CDR3aa: CASSLSGGHSAFF; abundance: few; j_gene: TRBJ1-1; d_gene: TRBD1; v_gene: TRBV5-6
CDR3nt: TGTGCCAGCAGTTTAGGGTGGGGTAGCGGCCAAGAGACCCAGTACTTC; CDR3aa: CASSLGWGSGQETQYF; abundance: NA; j_gene: TRBJ2-5; d_gene: NA; v_gene: TRBV27
CDR3nt: TGCAGTGCTAGAGATCTGATCAGCTCAAGGAGCACGCAGTATTTT; CDR3aa: CSARDLISSRSTQYF; abundance: NA; j_gene: TRBJ2-3; d_gene: NA; v_gene: TRBV20-1
CDR3nt: TGTGCCAGCAGTTCCCCCGCTAGCGGGGCCAATGAGCAGTTCTTC; CDR3aa: CASSSPASGANEQFF; abundance: NA; j_gene: TRBJ2-1; d_gene: TRBD2; v_gene: TRBV28
CDR3nt: TGTGCCAGCAGCTCGATAGCGGGAATTAGCACAGATACGCAGTATTTT; CDR3aa: CASSSIAGISTDTQYF; abundance: many; j_gene: TRBJ2-3; d_gene: TRBD2; v_gene: TRBV7-6
CDR3nt: TGTGCCAGCAGCCTGGAGACAGGGACCACCGGGGAGCTGTTTTTT; CDR3aa: CASSLETGTTGELFF; abundance: NA; j_gene: TRBJ2-2; d_gene: TRBD1; v_gene: TRBV12-3/TRBV12-4
CDR3nt: TGTGCCAGCTCACCGTCCGCGGCAGGTACGAATGAGCAGTTCTTC; CDR3aa: CASSPSAAGTNEQFF; abundance: NA; j_gene: TRBJ2-1; d_gene: NA; v_gene: TRBV18
CDR3nt: TGCAGTGCTAGAGATGCCGAGGTGAAAGAGACCCAGTACTTC; CDR3aa: CSARDAEVKETQYF; abundance: NA; j_gene: TRBJ2-5; d_gene: NA; v_gene: TRBV20-1
CDR3nt: TGTGCCAGCAGCTGGATCACATCGGACACTGAAGCTTTCTTT; CDR3aa: CASSWITSDTEAFF; abundance: NA; j_gene: TRBJ1-1; d_gene: NA; v_gene: TRBV7-9
CDR3nt: TGCAGTGCTCGGACATCGTACGGGGGTAAACAGCCCCAGCATTTT; CDR3aa: CSARTSYGGKQPQHF; abundance: NA; j_gene: TRBJ1-5; d_gene: NA; v_gene: TRBV20-1
CDR3nt: TGTGCCAGCAGCGGAGGGGGACCCACTTTTTACAATGAGCAGTTCTTC; CDR3aa: CASSGGGPTFYNEQFF; abundance: few; j_gene: TRBJ2-1; d_gene: NA; v_gene: TRBV7-9
CDR3nt: TGTGCCACCTGCAGAGATTGGGGTGATACGCAGTATTTT; CDR3aa: CATCRDWGDTQYF; abundance: few; j_gene: TRBJ2-3; d_gene: NA; v_gene: TRBV15
CDR3nt: TGCGCCAGCAGCACTACAGGGAGGGATGGCTACACCTTC; CDR3aa: CASSTTGRDGYTF; abundance: NA; j_gene: TRBJ1-2; d_gene: NA; v_gene: TRBV5-1